The rows below give T cell receptor beta chains drawn from one sample of a study of PD-L1 blockade in urothelial cancer. Produced via immunoSEQ multiplex PCR; TCRdb's table is partial and in-frame only. The data hold more than 45,000 clones, with approximately 88% observed a single time. Sequencing was performed on PBMCs, taken around atezolizumab (anti-PD-L1) treatment. The receptors come from a man older than 75 with urothelial cancer. CDR3s include the opening cysteine and the closing phenylalanine or tryptophan. The D gene is left open where the match is weak. Size is omitted from some rows. Given values are once, few, many or a class for expanded clones.

14,NA,TRBJ2-1,TRBV6-4,TRBD2,TGTGCCAGCCCTTTAGCGGGAGACTTCAATGAGCAGTTCTTC,CASPLAGDFNEQFF
14,NA,TRBJ2-7,TRBV19,TRBD2,TGTGCCAGTAGCTTACTAGCGGGAGGATACGAGCAGTACTTC,CASSLLAGGYEQYF
17,NA,TRBJ1-5,TRBV7-8,TRBD1,TGTGCCAGCAGCAAACGTTCCGGGACAGCGAGCAATCAGCCCCAGCATTTT,CASSKRSGTASNQPQHF
14,NA,TRBJ1-3,TRBV6-5,TRBD1,TGTGCCAGCAGGGGACAGGGGCAAGGAAACACCATATATTTT,CASRGQGQGNTIYF
12,NA,TRBJ1-2,TRBV19,NA,TGTGCCAGTACTACAGGGTCCTATGGCTACACCTTC,CASTTGSYGYTF
13,few,TRBJ1-5,TRBV7-2,NA,TGTGCCAGCAGCTCCCGGACAGATCAGCCCCAGCATTTT,CASSSRTDQPQHF
16,NA,TRBJ2-1,TRBV4-3,TRBD2,TGCGCCAGCAGCCAAGATTTGTCTAGCGGTAACAATGAGCAGTTCTTC,CASSQDLSSGNNEQFF
17,NA,TRBJ1-3,TRBV19,NA,TGTGCCAGTAGTCCAAGCGGGACGCACGACTCTGGAAACACCATATATTTT,CASSPSGTHDSGNTIYF
14,once,TRBJ1-2,TRBV19,NA,TGTGCCAGTCACCGAGACAGGTCTAACTATGGCTACACCTTC,CASHRDRSNYGYTF
16,NA,TRBJ1-1,TRBV5-1,TRBD1,TGCGCCAGCAGCTTGGCCCCGGGACAGGGGAGCACTGAAGCTTTCTTT,CASSLAPGQGSTEAFF
15,NA,TRBJ1-2,TRBV11-2,TRBD1,TGTGCCAGCAGCTTAGGTCGGGACAGGGCATATGGCTACACCTTC,CASSLGRDRAYGYTF
14,NA,TRBJ2-7,TRBV11-2,NA,TGTGCCAGCAGCTTAGCAGGAGGACCCTACGAGCAGTACTTC,CASSLAGGPYEQYF
12,NA,TRBJ2-2,TRBV6-1,NA,TGTGCCAGCAGTGGACTCGACGGGGAGCTGTTTTTT,CASSGLDGELFF
16,NA,TRBJ1-4,TRBV9,NA,TGTGCCAGCAGCGAGCAGGGAAGTCGGCTTAATGAAAAACTGTTTTTT,CASSEQGSRLNEKLFF
15,NA,TRBJ1-1,TRBV19,NA,TGTGCCAGTAGTATGCCTGGGGGGGGGTCCACTGAAGCTTTCTTT,CASSMPGGGSTEAFF
12,once,TRBJ2-7,TRBV19,TRBD1,TGTGCCAGTAGTCCAGGACAGGGCCGGCGGTACTTC,CASSPGQGRRYF
15,NA,TRBJ2-2,TRBV5-1,TRBD2,TGCGCCAGCAGCTTAAGCGGGAGGGACACCGGGGAGCTGTTTTTT,CASSLSGRDTGELFF
15,NA,TRBJ1-3,TRBV27,NA,TGTGCCAGCAGTCCATCTGGGGGGGGTTGGGACACCATATATTTT,CASSPSGGGWDTIYF
13,NA,TRBJ2-5,TRBV7-2,NA,TGTGCCAGCAGCTTTAGCGTACAAGAGACCCAGTACTTC,CASSFSVQETQYF
13,NA,TRBJ1-1,TRBV6-6,NA,TGTGCCAGCAGTCGGGGGGCAAACACTGAAGCTTTCTTT,CASSRGANTEAFF
16,NA,TRBJ2-2,TRBV28,NA,TGTGCCAGCTGCCCACCCAGCGGGCTCAACACCGGGGAGCTGTTTTTT,CASCPPSGLNTGELFF
13,NA,TRBJ1-1,TRBV10-3,NA,TGTGCCATCAGTGAGGGAGGAAGTGTTGAAGCTTTCTTT,CAISEGGSVEAFF